This T cell receptor (beta chain) was recovered during a study of blood T cell repertoires in COVID-19. In the study's own analysis: Quantification of nucleated cells was approximated via reference gene primer amplification. Clones were sequenced by immunoSEQ multiplex PCR, and TCRdb holds only the in-frame ones, with some missing. The D gene and trimming were derived from the DNA, and the V and J assignments and clone size from that table. The data show about 16,000 clones, about 88% seen once. CDR1 and CDR2 (germline): SGHRS, YFSETQ. CDR3 length: 15 residues. V shed 0 bases, J shed 3 bases, and the junction held 3 bases outside the gene matches.

This rearrangement joins TRBV5-1 to TRBJ2-1, with 7 nucleotides matching TRBD2. The sample comprised peripheral blood. The receptor was isolated from an older man with acute or convalescent COVID-19. The CDR3 nucleotides are TGCGCCAGCAGCTTGGCTAGCGGACACTACAATGAGCAGTTCTTC. Amino acid sequence: CASSLASGHYNEQFF.